This T cell receptor beta chain stems from a study of blood T cell repertoires in COVID-19 (dated by TCRdb to about 2020). About the full investigation: Samples from collaborators originated in the United States, Italy and Spain and spanned both the acute and convalescent phases of COVID-19. The prospective study material was composed of cDNA or gDNA derived from T cells, B-cell-depleted T cells, or PBMCs. Deeply sampled blood TCRbeta repertoires from subjects exposed to, actively infected with, or recovered from COVID-19 were included in the dataset. The repertoires were released in a freely available public database intended as a resource for research on the immune response to SARS-CoV-2. The samples were drawn from the first 160 participants of the ongoing ImmuneRACE study and from 950 to 1,500 subjects provided by 6 global collaborators. Sample metadata almost always included a de-identified subject ID, COVID-19 status, age in years and sex. Where available, HLA class I and class II types were taken from metadata supplied by the sample provider and were not determined by assay-based typing.

TCRbeta CDR3 regions were amplified from genomic DNA using the immunoSEQ Assay, a bias-controlled multiplex PCR. Processing in the source paper ran as follows. The number of nucleated cells in each sample was estimated by amplification of reference gene primers within the assay. To quantify the absolute abundance of each unique TCRbeta CDR3 rearrangement, sequence reads were collapsed and filtered. For each sample, productive Simpson clonality was calculated as the square root of Simpson's diversity index across productive rearrangements. TCRdb took over this immuneACCESS table, retaining in-frame rearrangements with V and J assigned. Such tables are incomplete; in checked studies, under half of the missing clones stem from an unresolved V gene, and the remainder is unexplained. V, J and clone size are those of that table, while D and trimming were read from the DNA. This sample comprises a few hundred thousand clones, over 75% of them detected only once. Around 4% of the sample goes to the ten largest clones.

Points on this clone: Its antigen specificity is not known. Base quality data are lacking; no much larger clone is found one base away.

V sheds 3 bases and J sheds 2 bases, leaving 11 bases between their ends. The germline V gene provides CDR1 MNHEY and CDR2 SVGEGT. The CDR3 measures 15 amino acids from cysteine to phenylalanine. The retained sequence is limited to the CDR3, 45 bases, with the frame set at the first base. Whole blood was collected in K2EDTA tubes by collaborating institutions according to the institutions' own protocols. For TCRbeta analysis, collaborators shipped samples in one of three forms: frozen whole blood, isolated PBMCs, or DNA extracted from either of those sample types. The study at large found these results: The quantity of clinical and demographic metadata differed by source and by participant and was supplied without curation.

The sequencing sample was made of peripheral blood. The chain employs TRBV6-2 or TRBV6-3 and TRBJ1-5; tentative D gene TRBD1, with 6 bases matching. This receptor was taken from a woman between 50 and 59 years old with active or convalescent COVID-19. The nucleotides are TGTGCCAGCAGTTATGCCGACAGGCGCAATCAGCCCCAGCATTTT. It specifies CASSYADRRNQPQHF.